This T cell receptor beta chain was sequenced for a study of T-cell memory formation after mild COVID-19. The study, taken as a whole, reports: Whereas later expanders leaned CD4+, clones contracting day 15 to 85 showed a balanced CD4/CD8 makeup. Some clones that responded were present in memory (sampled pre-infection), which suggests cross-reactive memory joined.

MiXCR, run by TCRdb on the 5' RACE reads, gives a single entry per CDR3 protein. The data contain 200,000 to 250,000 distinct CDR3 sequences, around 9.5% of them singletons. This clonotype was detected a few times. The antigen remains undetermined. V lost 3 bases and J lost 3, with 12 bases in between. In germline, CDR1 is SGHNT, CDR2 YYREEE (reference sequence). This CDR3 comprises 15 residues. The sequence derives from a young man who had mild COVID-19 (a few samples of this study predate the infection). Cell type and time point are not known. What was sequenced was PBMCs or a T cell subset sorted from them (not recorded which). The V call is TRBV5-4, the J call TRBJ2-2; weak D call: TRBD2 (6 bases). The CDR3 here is CASSSAGSDTGELFF. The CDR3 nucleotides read TGTGCCAGCAGCTCCGCGGGGTCGGACACCGGGGAGCTGTTTTTT.